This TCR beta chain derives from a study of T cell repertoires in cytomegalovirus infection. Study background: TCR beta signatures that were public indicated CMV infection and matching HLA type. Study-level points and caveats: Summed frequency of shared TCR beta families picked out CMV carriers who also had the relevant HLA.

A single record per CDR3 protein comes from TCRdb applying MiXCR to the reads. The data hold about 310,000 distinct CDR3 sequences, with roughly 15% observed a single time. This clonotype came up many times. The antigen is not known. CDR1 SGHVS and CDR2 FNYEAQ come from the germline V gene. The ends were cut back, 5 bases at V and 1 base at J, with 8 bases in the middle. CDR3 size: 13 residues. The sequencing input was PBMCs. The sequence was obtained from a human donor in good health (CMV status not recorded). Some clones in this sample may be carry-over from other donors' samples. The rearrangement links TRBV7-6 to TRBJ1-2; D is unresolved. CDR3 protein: CASSPGNNYGYTF. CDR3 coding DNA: TGTGCCAGCAGCCCGGGGAATAACTATGGCTACACCTTC.